This TCR beta chain was recorded in a study of identifying expanded T cells in peripheral blood. To note about this clone: Antigen specificity is unknown.

Study-wide results and limits: Differentially abundant clones: around 1.2 between replicates, about 15 at 2 to 3 weeks, less than 20 at four. Two-week clone count variance significantly increased as total template count grew.

With 2 bases removed from V and 3 bases from J, the gap between germline ends came to 10 bases. The V gene's germline CDR1 is GTSNPN and CDR2 SVGIG (reference sequence). This CDR3 comprises 13 residues. No infections or other immune events were documented during collection. Sequencing used immunoSEQ multiplex PCR; TCRdb keeps in-frame clones, though not all of them. The data hold 70,000 to 100,000 clones, with 88% observed a single time. Specimen: blood. The sequence derives from a person aged 18 to 70 in good health. The chain is built from TRBV30 and TRBJ1-2; a possible D gene is TRBD1 (5 bases). CDR3 sequence (DNA): TGTGCCTGGAGTCTGGGGGACGACTATGGCTACACCTTC. Translated: CAWSLGDDYGYTF.